This TCR beta chain was sequenced for a study of CD8 T cells in Susac syndrome. Reverse transcription used 0.5 to 1 ug RNA and random hexamers. One entry per CDR3 protein, called by TCRdb with MiXCR from the immunoSEQ multiplex PCR reads. The table records fewer than 200,000 distinct CDR3 sequences, 85% to 95% of them present only once. TEMRA cells were FACS-enriched, with CD8+ and CD4+ T cells isolated negatively. What was sequenced was CD8+ T cells from PBMCs. The clonotype was recovered from a human donor with multiple sclerosis.

This chain's CDR3 is CSAVTGGFIYEQYF. CDR3 sequence (DNA): TGCAGCGCGGTAACAGGGGGGTTTATCTACGAGCAGTACTTC. The chain recombines TRBV29-1 with TRBJ2-7, with 8 nucleotides matching TRBD1. Trimming took 7 bases from V and 3 from J; bases not matched to a gene: 11. CDR1 and CDR2 from the germline V gene are SQVTM and ANQGSEA. This CDR3 comprises 14 residues.